In its sample, the clone carrying this T cell receptor beta chain was seen a few times. Its specificity is not known. V lost 0 bases to trimming and J lost 3 bases; unmatched junction nucleotides: 2. Germline V gene sequence: CDR1 SGHTA, CDR2 FQGNSA. The CDR3 length is 16 residues. The sample comes from a study of T-cell reconstitution after alpha-beta-depleted transplantation in children. Study-wide results and limits: Expanded graft clones numbering several hundred reportedly gave rise to alpha-beta T cells about two months after transplant.

It was with unique molecular identifiers that the TCRbeta library was prepared. Via MiXCR, TCRdb re-called the PCR reads, giving one row per CDR3 protein. Here the sample spans under 400,000 distinct CDR3 sequences, more than 20% being singletons. V and J are TRBV7-2 and TRBJ2-6; 7 bases agree with TRBD2. The sequenced sample was PBMCs, mostly from graft donor cells, obtained 180 days after TCRalphabeta/CD19-depleted stem cell transplant. The TCR sequence derives from a male patient between 5 and 17 years old who had a stem cell transplant for acute lymphoblastic leukemia, so the T cells may come from the graft donor. CDR3 in amino acids: CASSLATGGGANVLTF. CDR3 DNA sequence: TGTGCCAGCAGCTTAGCGACGGGAGGTGGGGCCAACGTCCTGACTTTC.